This T cell receptor (beta chain) was profiled in a study of T-cell memory formation after mild COVID-19. Overall study context: Largely, the TCR clusters proved donor specific.

A 5'RACE reaction primed in the constant segment made cDNA libraries of TCR alpha and TCR beta, and these carried sample barcodes and UMIs. Using its own MiXCR run on the 5' RACE reads, TCRdb lists one record per CDR3 protein. The repertoire includes 190,000 or so distinct CDR3 sequences, approximately 30% of them detected once, and approximately 10% sits in the top ten. Whole-study results and caveats: Pre-infection memory carried some responding clones, suggesting that cross-reactive memory joined. Shrinking CD4+ clones resided mostly in CM and EM, and CD8+ ones in EMRA.

Germline-derived CDR1 and CDR2 are SGHKS and YYEKEE (reference sequence). The V end was cut by 2 bases, the J end by 0 bases, with 15 bases between. There are 17 residues in the CDR3. Remarks on this clonotype: Its target is unknown.

The sample consisted of PBMCs or a T cell subset sorted from them (not recorded which). V gene TRBV5-5 combines with J gene TRBJ1-3; D is undetermined. This receptor was taken from an adult woman who had mild COVID-19 (a few samples of this study predate the infection). Cell type and time point are not known. CDR3 in amino acids: CASSFRPTGNSGNTIYF. Written as DNA, the CDR3 is TGTGCCAGCAGCTTCAGACCGACGGGTAACTCTGGAAACACCATATATTTT.